The 25 T cell receptor beta chains given below trace back to one sample, sequenced in a study of blood T cell repertoires in COVID-19. The assay was immunoSEQ multiplex PCR, and TCRdb's table has in-frame clones only and misses some. The sample holds hundreds of thousands of clones, around 91% seen once. Specimen: PBMCs or T cells enriched from blood (not recorded which). These receptors all come from a woman in her forties who had recovered from COVID-19.

The chain has TRBV9 and TRBJ2-7; no clear D gene. The CDR3 consists of 16 residues. Deletions cut 0 bases from V and 3 bases from J, with 16 bases between. The germline V gene encodes CDR1 SGDLS and CDR2 YYNGEE. The CDR3 protein is CASSVGNSPSYYEQYF. Written as DNA, the CDR3 is TGTGCCAGCAGCGTAGGAAACAGTCCTTCTTACTACGAGCAGTACTTC.

The chain uses TRBV4-3 and TRBJ2-7; possible D gene TRBD2, 6 bases. The CDR3 runs to 14 residues. With 0 bases removed from V and 5 bases from J, the gap between germline ends came to 11 bases. The germline V gene encodes CDR1 LGHNA and CDR2 YSLEER. CDR3 residues: CASSQDLGGDEQYF. The DNA of the CDR3 is TGCGCCAGCAGCCAAGACCTCGGGGGAGACGAGCAGTACTTC.

CDR3 protein: CASSEAGNGYTF. In DNA form, the CDR3 reads TGTGCCAGCAGTGAGGCAGGGAACGGCTACACCTTC. The chain is built from TRBV12-3 or TRBV12-4 and TRBJ1-2; possible D gene TRBD1, 5 bases. CDR3 length: 12 residues. The germline V and J ends were trimmed by 5 bases and 8 bases, with 12 bases remaining between them.

This chain uses TRBV29-1 with TRBJ2-1; D not certain. This CDR3 is built from 10 residues. Germline V gene lookup returns CDR1 SQVTM and CDR2 ANQGSEA. V lost 3 bases and J 8 bases, leaving 5 bases between the germline ends. The CDR3 region has the DNA TGCAGCGTTGAGTCTTATGAGCAGTTCTTC. Its translation: CSVESYEQFF.

V gene TRBV19 combines with J gene TRBJ2-7, with 14 bases identical to TRBD2. Per germline, CDR1 LNHDA and CDR2 SQIVND (reference sequence). This CDR3 has 17 residues. Germline trimming cut 9 bases from V and 3 bases from J; bases unmatched to any gene: 13. CDR3 in amino acids: CASRQVGLAGGLYEQYF. As DNA, the CDR3 is TGTGCCAGCCGCCAGGTCGGACTAGCGGGAGGTCTCTACGAGCAGTACTTC.

This sequence joins TRBV7-3 and TRBJ2-5; 12 nucleotides line up with TRBD2. There are 16 residues in the CDR3. Trimming took 2 bases from V and 4 from J; bases not matched to a gene: 5. Germline V CDR1 and CDR2: SGHTA, FQGTGA. CDR3 nucleotides: TGTGCCAGCAGCTTACTAGCGGGAGGGCCCGGAGAGACCCAGTACTTC. Amino acids: CASSLLAGGPGETQYF. The entire variable domain, with the rest obtained from reference TRBV7-3 and TRBJ2-5, is as follows: GAGVSQTPSNKVTEKGKYVELRCDPISGHTALYWYRQSLGQGPEFLIYFQGTGAADDSGLPNDRFFAVRPEGSVSTLKIQRTERGDSAVYLCASSLLAGGPGETQYFGPGTRLLVL.

This rearrangement joins TRBV7-9 to TRBJ2-7; possibly TRBD1 for D (6 bases). This CDR3 has 15 amino acids. Germline CDR1 and CDR2: SEHNR and FQNEAQ (reference sequence). V was pared by 5 bases and J by 0 bases, with 14 bases between. The CDR3 DNA sequence: TGTGCCAGCAGCGCCAGGACAGCCGTCTCCTACGAGCAGTACTTC. Translating gives CASSARTAVSYEQYF.

The CDR3 is CASSAGGAETQYF. CDR3 nucleotides: TGTGCCAGCAGTGCCGGAGGGGCGGAGACCCAGTACTTC. V usage is TRBV28 and J usage is TRBJ2-5, with D perhaps matching TRBD2 (6 bases). Deletions cut 5 bases from V and 5 bases from J, with 12 bases between. Germline CDR1 is MDHEN and CDR2 is SYDVKM. The CDR3 is made up of 13 amino acids.

V and J are TRBV3-1 (or the pseudogene TRBV3-2) and TRBJ2-5; D may be TRBD1 (6 bases). V gave up 1 base and J gave up 5 bases, with 14 bases separating them. Germline loops: CDR1 LGHDT, CDR2 YNNKEL (reference sequence). This CDR3 has 15 amino acids. The CDR3 bases are TGTGCCAGCAGCCAAGCTAGAGGGGGTTACGAGACCCAGTACTTC. Translating it yields CASSQARGGYETQYF.

This clone has a single count. The V gene is TRBV9, the J gene TRBJ2-5; 9 bases match TRBD1. Germline V CDR1 and CDR2: SGDLS, YYNGEE. The CDR3 loop spans 14 amino acids. With 4 bases clipped from V and 4 bases from J, the junction kept 5 bases outside the gene matches. CDR3 amino acids: CASSPWTGAETQYF. CDR3 nucleotide sequence: TGTGCCAGCAGCCCCTGGACAGGGGCAGAGACCCAGTACTTC.

V is TRBV5-6 and J is TRBJ1-5; 11 positions match TRBD1. With V trimmed by 4 bases and J by 5 bases, 8 bases remained unmatched. CDR1 is SGHDT and CDR2 is YYEEEE in the germline V gene. The CDR3 consists of 16 residues. CDR3 sequence (DNA): TGTGCCAGCAGCCTTACAGGGACAGGGGGTTATCAGCCCCAGCATTTT. This translates into CASSLTGTGGYQPQHF.

J is TRBJ2-7 and V is TRBV19; perhaps TRBD1 as D (6 bases). The CDR3 consists of 13 residues. The V gene lost 4 bases and the J gene lost 9 bases, with 16 bases spanning the gap. Germline V lookup: CDR1 LNHDA, CDR2 SQIVND (reference sequence). This chain's CDR3 is CASSNRDITVQYF. The CDR3 DNA sequence: TGTGCCAGTAGTAACAGGGACATAACCGTGCAGTACTTC.

For the CDR3, the DNA is TGTGCCAGCAGCGTAGCGGCTAGCGGGGGATCAGAGACCCAGTACTTC. Encoded protein: CASSVAASGGSETQYF. V usage is TRBV9 and J usage is TRBJ2-5, with TRBD2 identical over 10 bases. Germline CDR1 is SGDLS and CDR2 is YYNGEE. Trimming cost V 0 bases and J 4 bases; bases outside gene matches: 6. The CDR3 spans 16 residues.

The chain has TRBV27 and TRBJ1-1, with 9 nucleotides matching TRBD1. After removal of 3 bases from V and 1 base from J, the junction contained 6 bases not matched to a gene. Germline CDR1 is MNHEY and CDR2 is SMNVEV (reference sequence). The CDR3 totals 16 residues. This CDR3 is CASSLETGGQNTEAFF. The CDR3 DNA reads TGTGCCAGCAGTTTGGAAACAGGGGGCCAGAACACTGAAGCTTTCTTT.

This rearrangement joins TRBV6-5 to TRBJ1-3; TRBD1 might be the D (5 bases). CDR3 length: 16 residues. Per germline, CDR1 MNHEY and CDR2 SVGAGI. V lost 0 bases to trimming and J lost 0 bases, with 9 bases between them. CDR3 nucleotide sequence: TGTGCCAGCAGTTACTCCCCGGACAACTCTGGAAACACCATATATTTT. Translating it yields CASSYSPDNSGNTIYF.

V gene TRBV5-1 combines with J gene TRBJ2-7; 7 nucleotides agree with TRBD2. The CDR3 has 17 amino acids. CDR1 is SGHRS and CDR2 is YFSETQ in the germline V gene. With V trimmed by 0 bases and J by 3 bases, 12 bases remained unmatched. The CDR3 nucleotides are TGCGCCAGCAGCTTGGTACGATCTAGCGGCCTATTCTACGAGCAGTACTTC. It codes for CASSLVRSSGLFYEQYF.

The chain joins TRBV19 to TRBJ2-7; perhaps TRBD2 as D (6 bases). V was shortened by 2 bases and J by 9 bases, with 14 bases between the two germline ends. This CDR3 has 13 amino acids. Per the germline V gene, CDR1 is LNHDA and CDR2 is SQIVND (reference sequence). The CDR3 here is CASSIIPVGGQYF. The CDR3 coding sequence is TGTGCCAGTAGTATAATACCGGTGGGAGGGCAGTACTTC.

J is TRBJ2-3 and V is TRBV28, with D maybe TRBD2 (6 bases). The CDR3 is 16 residues long. Germline-derived CDR1 and CDR2 are MDHEN and SYDVKM. Trimming took 10 bases from V and 1 from J, leaving 21 bases between them. The CDR3 DNA reads as TGTGCCACCCGGGGGTCCTCGGTGGCGGGCACAGATACGCAGTATTTT. Its translation: CATRGSSVAGTDTQYF.

The rearrangement uses TRBV28 and TRBJ1-5; unclear D gene. The CDR3 length is 12 residues. Trimming cost V 6 bases and J 4 bases, with 7 bases left between them. CDR1 is MDHEN and CDR2 is SYDVKM in the germline V gene. CDR3 in amino acids: CASRGANQPQHF. CDR3 coding DNA: TGTGCCAGCAGGGGAGCTAATCAGCCCCAGCATTTT.

The rearrangement joins TRBV7-6 to TRBJ2-3; D is perhaps TRBD2 (6 bases). The CDR3 totals 15 residues. Germline CDR1 reads SGHVS; CDR2 reads FNYEAQ. Trimming pared 5 bases from V and 0 bases from J, leaving 12 bases between. The DNA of the CDR3 is TGTGCCAGCAGCCTACTCCGGGGGAGCACAGATACGCAGTATTTT. Its protein product is CASSLLRGSTDTQYF.

In this sample, this clone turned up once. The chain links TRBV28 to TRBJ1-2; no clear D gene. V lost 4 bases to trimming and J lost 4 bases, with 13 bases between them. This CDR3 has 14 amino acids. Looked up from germline, CDR1 is MDHEN and CDR2 is SYDVKM. CDR3 amino acids: CASSSAGKSYGYTF. As DNA, the CDR3 is TGTGCCAGCAGTTCCGCGGGGAAAAGCTATGGCTACACCTTC.

V usage is TRBV6-5 and J usage is TRBJ2-7; tentatively, D is TRBD1 (5 bases). This CDR3 is 15 amino acids long. V lost 2 bases and J lost 6, with 17 bases in between. Germline V gene sequence: CDR1 MNHEY, CDR2 SVGAGI. CDR3 residues: CASSYAQEGAREQYF. The CDR3 coding sequence is TGTGCCAGCAGTTACGCCCAGGAAGGGGCTCGCGAGCAGTACTTC.

The genes are TRBV24-1 and TRBJ2-2; 10 bases line up with TRBD2. The CDR3 is made up of 18 amino acids. CDR1 and CDR2 (germline): KGHDR, SFDVKD. The V segment lost 12 bases and the J segment 4 bases; nucleotides outside the gene matches: 19. This CDR3 is CAASGSEAGGQGTGELFF. DNA for the CDR3: TGTGCCGCGAGCGGCTCGGAAGCGGGAGGGCAGGGCACCGGGGAGCTGTTTTTT.

The count of this clone is one. The chain uses TRBV7-6 and TRBJ2-1; 7 bases align to TRBD1. Germline assignment: CDR1 SGHVS and CDR2 FNYEAQ. The CDR3 consists of 13 residues. After removal of 5 bases from V and 4 bases from J, the junction contained 2 bases not matched to a gene. The CDR3 sequence: CASSPGQYNEQFF. DNA for the CDR3: TGTGCCAGCAGCCCGGGACAGTACAATGAGCAGTTCTTC.

The V gene is TRBV5-6, the J gene TRBJ2-3; 8 bases align to TRBD2. V trimming: 2 bases; J trimming: 0 bases; junction bases outside the gene matches: 8. This CDR3 region has 17 residues. Germline V CDR1 and CDR2: SGHDT, YYEEEE. The CDR3 is CASSLRRLAGSTDTQYF. In DNA form, the CDR3 reads TGTGCCAGCAGCTTACGTCGCCTAGCGGGTAGCACAGATACGCAGTATTTT. The full variable domain, rest sourced from reference TRBV5-6 and TRBJ2-3, is DAGVTQSPTHLIKTRGQQVTLRCSPKSGHDTVSWYQQALGQGPQFIFQYYEEEERQRGNFPDRFSGHQFPNYSSELNVNALLLGDSALYLCASSLRRLAGSTDTQYFGPGTRLTVL.